Each of the 19 T cell receptor beta chains below was sequenced from the same sample in a study of regulatory T cells in long-lasting Graves disease. Arm-PCR of CDR3 regions with iRepertoire HTBI primers generated TCR beta libraries. A single record per CDR3 protein comes from TCRdb applying MiXCR to the multiplex PCR reads. Among roughly 520,000 distinct CDR3 sequences, 12% were seen once, and the ten largest hold more than 8%. Time point given: newly diagnosed GD, antithyroid drugs for less than 3 months. The authors made the TCR library using RNA they extracted from PBMCs. The same data also contributed to another study, on T cells in Graves' hyperthyroidism and ophthalmopathy.

The specimen comprised peripheral blood mononuclear cells (PBMCs), sampled at new diagnosis, from a patient treated with antithyroid drugs. The receptors derive from a woman aged 25 to 39 with Graves disease.

At least ten counts were recorded for this clonotype. V and J are TRBV6-1 and TRBJ1-5, with 7 bases fitting TRBD1. Germline V gene sequence: CDR1 MNHNS, CDR2 SASEGT. The CDR3 has 14 amino acids. The J segment lost 6 bases and the V segment lost 6 bases, leaving 8 bases of the junction unmatched. This chain's CDR3 is CASSPRGGSQPQHF. CDR3 coding DNA: TGTGCCAGCAGCCCCAGGGGGGGAAGTCAGCCCCAGCATTTT.

The gene calls are TRBV9 and TRBJ1-1; 10 bases are a match to TRBD1. The CDR3 contains 16 residues. Germline CDR1 and CDR2: SGDLS and YYNGEE. Trimming at V came to 4 bases and at J to 1 base, leaving 7 bases not matched to a gene. CDR3 sequence (DNA): TGTGCCAGCAGCAAACGGGACAGGGGCCGGAACACTGAAGCTTTCTTT. This codes for CASSKRDRGRNTEAFF.

This clonotype was recorded many times. The chain employs TRBV5-6 and TRBJ2-5; D not resolved. With 0 bases removed from V and 4 bases from J, the gap between germline ends came to 13 bases. Germline assignment: CDR1 SGHDT and CDR2 YYEEEE. The CDR3 loop spans 15 amino acids. The CDR3 loop reads CASSLEVAWVETQYF. The CDR3 DNA reads TGTGCCAGCAGCTTGGAGGTTGCATGGGTAGAGACCCAGTACTTC.

A few counts support this clonotype. This chain connects TRBV5-1 to TRBJ2-7, with unresolved D. CDR1 is SGHRS, CDR2 YFSETQ, per germline. CDR3 length: 15 amino acids. V lost 4 bases to trimming and J lost 2 bases, with 16 bases between them. The CDR3 region is CASSLYMDPTYEQYF. For the CDR3, the DNA is TGCGCCAGCAGCCTTTATATGGACCCGACCTACGAGCAGTACTTC.

This clonotype has ten or more counts. V and J are TRBV6-2 or TRBV6-3 and TRBJ1-2; 8 bases are a match to TRBD1. Trimming removed 5 bases from V and 8 bases from J; junction bases left unmatched: 16. CDR1 MNHEY and CDR2 SVGEGT come from the germline V gene. This CDR3 is 16 amino acids long. CDR3 nucleotide sequence: TGTGCCAGCAGTCCGGACAGGGATGGGTGGGCTCTCGGCTACACCTTC. Its translation is CASSPDRDGWALGYTF.

This clonotype was found a few times. This CDR3 reads CASSSGTGFGNTIYF. CDR3 in DNA: TGTGCCAGCTCATCCGGGACAGGGTTCGGAAACACCATATATTTT. The J gene is TRBJ1-3, the V gene TRBV18; 9 bases fit TRBD1. There are 15 residues in the CDR3. The V and J ends lost 5 bases and 4 bases, in that order; junction bases with no gene match: 6. Germline values: CDR1 KGHSH, CDR2 LQKENI.

This clonotype was recorded many times. The genes are TRBV19 and TRBJ1-1; D is uncertain. This CDR3 spans 13 amino acids. Germline V CDR1 and CDR2: LNHDA, SQIVND (reference sequence). The germline V and J ends were trimmed by 4 bases and 0 bases, with 6 bases remaining between them. The CDR3 region is CASSKKMNTEAFF. The CDR3 coding sequence is TGTGCCAGTAGTAAGAAAATGAACACTGAAGCTTTCTTT.

This clonotype was found a few times. The chain joins TRBV6-6 to TRBJ1-3; D uncertain. Germline CDR1 is MNHNY and CDR2 is SVGAGI (reference sequence). The V gene lost 8 bases and the J gene lost 0 bases, with 14 bases spanning the gap. The CDR3 has 15 residues. This CDR3 reads CASRRAVSSGNTIYF. Written as DNA, the CDR3 is TGTGCCAGCCGACGGGCGGTCAGCTCTGGAAACACCATATATTTT.

This clonotype came up a few times. Given the absence of the conserved phenylalanine or tryptophan at the CDR3 end, a read error is likely. This rearrangement joins TRBV11-1 to TRBJ2-1; weak D call: TRBD2 (6 bases). The CDR3 extends over 16 amino acids. The germline CDR1 and CDR2 sequences are SGHAT and FQDESV (reference sequence). The V gene lost 3 bases and the J gene lost 4 bases, with 16 bases spanning the gap. This CDR3 reads CASSLEGRGNYNEQFL. CDR3 in DNA: TGTGCCAGCAGCTTGGAGGGGCGAGGTAATTACAATGAGCAGTTCCTC.

This clonotype was counted at least ten times. The chain couples TRBV27 to TRBJ2-7; TRBD2 matches at 11 bases. Germline V gives CDR1 MNHEY, CDR2 SMNVEV (reference sequence). The V and J ends lost 9 bases and 1 base, in that order; junction bases with no gene match: 17. This CDR3 comprises 18 residues. In nucleotides, the CDR3 is TGTGCCAGTCACCCCCCCGGGGTTGGGACTAGCGGATCCTACGAGCAGTACTTC. Its protein is CASHPPGVGTSGSYEQYF.

This clonotype was detected ten times or more. The chain employs TRBV6-1 and TRBJ1-2; D gene ambiguous. The CDR3 contains 13 residues. V was trimmed by 2 bases and J by 4 bases, leaving 8 bases between them. CDR1 is MNHNS, CDR2 SASEGT, per germline. The CDR3 is CASSEPESYGYTF. The CDR3 region has the DNA TGTGCCAGCAGTGAACCGGAAAGCTATGGCTACACCTTC.

This clonotype was counted many times. CDR3 nucleotide sequence: TGCAGCGTCGGGGGCCTTAATGAAAAACTGTTTTTT. Translation: CSVGGLNEKLFF. The chain employs TRBV29-1 and TRBJ1-4; possible D gene TRBD1, 6 bases. From germline, CDR1 is SQVTM and CDR2 ANQGSEA. V was clipped by 6 bases and J by 4 bases, with 9 bases between them. The CDR3 loop spans 12 amino acids.

This clonotype was observed at least ten times. CDR3 sequence: CASSSRGERIQETQYF. The CDR3 DNA reads as TGTGCCAGCAGCTCCCGCGGGGAGCGGATCCAAGAGACCCAGTACTTC. The V gene is TRBV11-2, the J gene TRBJ2-5; TRBD2 is a possible D gene (6 bases). The germline CDR1 and CDR2 sequences are SGHAT and FQNNGV. With 4 bases removed from V and 1 base from J, the gap between germline ends came to 16 bases. This CDR3 comprises 16 residues.

This clonotype has more than one count but fewer than ten. V usage is TRBV7-9 and J usage is TRBJ1-1, with 8 bases lining up with TRBD1. The CDR3 is 16 residues long. From germline, CDR1 is SEHNR and CDR2 FQNEAQ (reference sequence). Trimming removed 5 bases from V and 1 base from J; junction bases left unmatched: 9. The CDR3, as DNA: TGTGCCAGCAGCCGTACGACAGGGGAATGGAACACTGAAGCTTTCTTT. Encoded protein: CASSRTTGEWNTEAFF.

The V call is TRBV30, the J call TRBJ1-2; D not resolved. V was trimmed by 7 bases and J by 8 bases, leaving 23 bases between them. This CDR3 has 14 amino acids. Germline V gene data show CDR1 as GTSNPN and CDR2 as SVGIG (reference sequence). The CDR3 here is CASASTAGAGGYTF. In DNA form, the CDR3 reads TGTGCCTCCGCGTCGACGGCGGGCGCGGGGGGCTACACCTTC.

This clonotype has a count of ten or more. The chain couples TRBV12-3 or TRBV12-4 to TRBJ2-7, with 7 bases fitting TRBD1. The J segment lost 3 bases and the V segment lost 4 bases, leaving 3 bases of the junction unmatched. The CDR3 is 13 residues long. CDR3 coding DNA: TGTGCCAGCAGTTCGGGACAGATCTACGAGCAGTACTTC. This gives the protein CASSSGQIYEQYF.

V is TRBV19 and J is TRBJ2-2; unclear D gene. This CDR3 contains 14 residues. Germline-derived CDR1 and CDR2 are LNHDA and SQIVND (reference sequence). Trimming cost V 8 bases and J 0 bases, with 10 bases left between them. The CDR3 DNA reads TGTGCCAGTTTGAAGTCCGCGAACACCGGGGAGCTGTTTTTT. Its protein product is CASLKSANTGELFF.

This clonotype was counted at least ten times. The chain recombines TRBV20-1 with TRBJ1-1, with D possibly matching TRBD1 (5 bases). Germline CDR1 reads DFQATT; CDR2 reads SNEGSKA (reference sequence). The CDR3 is 11 residues long. Trimming removed 8 bases at V and 5 bases at J, with 12 bases between. The CDR3 region is CSTGLLTEAFF. The CDR3 bases are TGCAGTACGGGGCTCTTGACTGAAGCTTTCTTT.

This clonotype has only a few counts. This sequence joins TRBV5-5 and TRBJ2-7; a weak D match, TRBD2 (5 bases). CDR1 is SGHKS, CDR2 YYEKEE, per germline (reference sequence). The CDR3 is 18 amino acids. Trimming removed 0 bases at V and 0 bases at J, with 19 bases between. The DNA of the CDR3 is TGTGCCAGCAGCTTGGACCAACTAGGTTTCTTCGGCTCCTACGAGCAGTACTTC. It translates to CASSLDQLGFFGSYEQYF.